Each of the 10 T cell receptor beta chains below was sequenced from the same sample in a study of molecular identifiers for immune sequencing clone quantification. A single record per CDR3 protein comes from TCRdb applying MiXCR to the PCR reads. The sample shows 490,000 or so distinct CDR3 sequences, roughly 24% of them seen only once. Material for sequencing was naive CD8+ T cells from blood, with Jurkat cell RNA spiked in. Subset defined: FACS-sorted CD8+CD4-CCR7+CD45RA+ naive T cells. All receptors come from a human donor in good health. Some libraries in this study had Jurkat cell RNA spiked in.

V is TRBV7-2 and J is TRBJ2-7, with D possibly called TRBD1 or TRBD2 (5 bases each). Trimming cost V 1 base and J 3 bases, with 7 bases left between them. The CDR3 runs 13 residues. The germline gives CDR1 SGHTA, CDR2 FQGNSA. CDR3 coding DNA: TGTGCCAGCAGCTTAGGGGGGTGCTACGAGCAGTACTTC. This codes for CASSLGGCYEQYF.

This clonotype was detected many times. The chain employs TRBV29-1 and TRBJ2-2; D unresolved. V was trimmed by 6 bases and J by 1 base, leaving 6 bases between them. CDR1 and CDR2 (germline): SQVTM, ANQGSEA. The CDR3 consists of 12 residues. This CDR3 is CSVRLNTGELFF. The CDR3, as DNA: TGCAGCGTCCGGTTGAACACCGGGGAGCTGTTTTTT.

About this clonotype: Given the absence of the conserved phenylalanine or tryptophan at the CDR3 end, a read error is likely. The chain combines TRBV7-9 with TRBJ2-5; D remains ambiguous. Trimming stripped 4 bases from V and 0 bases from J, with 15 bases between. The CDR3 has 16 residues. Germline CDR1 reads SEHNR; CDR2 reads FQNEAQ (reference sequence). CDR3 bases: TGTGCCAGCAGCTCAACCACAGCAGAAAACCAAGAGACCCAGTACCTC. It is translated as CASSSTTAENQETQYL.

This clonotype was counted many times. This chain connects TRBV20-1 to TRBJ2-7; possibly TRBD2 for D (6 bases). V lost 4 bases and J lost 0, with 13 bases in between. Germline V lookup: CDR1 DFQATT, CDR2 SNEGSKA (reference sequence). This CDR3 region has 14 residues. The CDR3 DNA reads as TGCAGTGCTAAAGTGGGGCGGGACTCCTACGAGCAGTACTTC. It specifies CSAKVGRDSYEQYF.

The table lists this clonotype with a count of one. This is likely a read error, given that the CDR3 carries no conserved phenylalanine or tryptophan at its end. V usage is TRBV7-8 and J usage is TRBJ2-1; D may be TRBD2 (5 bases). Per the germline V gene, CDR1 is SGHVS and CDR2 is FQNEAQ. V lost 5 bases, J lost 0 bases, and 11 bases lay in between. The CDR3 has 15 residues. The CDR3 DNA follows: TGTGCCAGCAGCAAGGACGGGGTCTCCTACAATGAGCAGTTCATC. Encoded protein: CASSKDGVSYNEQFI.

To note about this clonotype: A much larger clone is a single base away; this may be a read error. The CDR3 coding sequence is TGTGCCAGCAGACAAACGGGACAGGGGAGGAACGGTGAAGCTTTCTTT. Its protein product is CASRQTGQGRNGEAFF. The genes are TRBV13 and TRBJ1-1, with 10 positions matching TRBD1. V was pared by 6 bases and J by 7 bases, with 14 bases of the junction left unmatched. The CDR3 extends over 16 amino acids. Germline V lookup: CDR1 PRHDT, CDR2 FYEKMQ (reference sequence).

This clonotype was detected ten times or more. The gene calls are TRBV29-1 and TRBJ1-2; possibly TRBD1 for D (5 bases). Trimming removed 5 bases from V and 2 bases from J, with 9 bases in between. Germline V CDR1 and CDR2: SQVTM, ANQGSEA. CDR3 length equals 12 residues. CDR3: CSVQYRNYGYTF. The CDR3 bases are TGCAGCGTTCAATACAGGAACTATGGCTACACCTTC.

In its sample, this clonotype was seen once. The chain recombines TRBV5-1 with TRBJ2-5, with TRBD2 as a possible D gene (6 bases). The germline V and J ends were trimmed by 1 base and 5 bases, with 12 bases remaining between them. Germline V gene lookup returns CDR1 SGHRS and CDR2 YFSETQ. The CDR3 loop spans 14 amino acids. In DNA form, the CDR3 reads TGCGCCAGCAGCTTGATTCGTGGGAGGGAGACCCAGTACTTC. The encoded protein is CASSLIRGRETQYF.

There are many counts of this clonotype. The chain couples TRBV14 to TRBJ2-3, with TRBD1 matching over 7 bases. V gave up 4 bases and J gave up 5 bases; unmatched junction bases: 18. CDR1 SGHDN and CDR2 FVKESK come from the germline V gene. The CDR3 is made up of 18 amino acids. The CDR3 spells CASSLANVITGALDTQYF. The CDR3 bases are TGTGCCAGCAGCCTCGCGAACGTAATTACAGGGGCGTTAGATACGCAGTATTTT.

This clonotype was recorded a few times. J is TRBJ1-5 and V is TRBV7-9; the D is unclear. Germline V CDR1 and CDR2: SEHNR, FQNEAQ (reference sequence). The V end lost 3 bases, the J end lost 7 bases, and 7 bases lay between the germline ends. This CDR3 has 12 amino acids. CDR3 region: CASSLSEQPQHF. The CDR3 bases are TGTGCCAGCAGCTTGTCGGAACAGCCCCAGCATTTT.